This record looks at one TCR beta chain sequence and its context. This sample is drawn from a study of blood T cell repertoires in COVID-19. Unmatched junction bases numbered 4, after V lost 3 bases and J lost 14 bases. CDR1 ENHRY and CDR2 SYGVKD come from the germline V gene. The CDR3 is made up of 12 amino acids. Original data processing: Nucleated cell counts were estimated from reference gene primer amplification. Profiling relied on immunoSEQ multiplex PCR, and the TCRdb table lists in-frame clones only, not all of them. The V and J calls and clone size are taken from that table; D and trimming were inferred from the DNA. Of about 90,000 clones detected, roughly 87% appear once; the ten largest clones hold roughly 15%.

This chain links TRBV10-3 with TRBJ1-4; TRBD1 matches 9 bases. Sequenced: peripheral blood. This TCR was sampled from a male donor with acute or convalescent COVID-19. The chain's CDR3 is CAISEPGQGLFF. The CDR3 nucleotides are TGTGCCATCAGTGAACCGGGACAGGGCCTGTTTTTT.